A single sample gave rise to the 3 T cell receptor beta chains below, sequenced in a study of post-analysis software for immune sequencing data. Study results and limitations: Relative to controls, patients had 4 or 5 TRBV segments at higher frequency, with TRBV5-6, TRBV5-1 and TRBV20-1 among these.

Unique-molecular-identifier-tagged TCR beta cDNA libraries were used. TCRdb re-analysed the PCR reads in MiXCR, keeping a single row per CDR3 protein. The repertoire includes about 260,000 distinct CDR3 sequences, 35% to 40% of them detected once, and under 5.5% sits in the top ten. Their recognized antigens are unknown. The sample taken for sequencing was blood. The source is a girl aged 10 to 17 with multiple sclerosis.

The gene calls are TRBV5-1 and TRBJ2-7; 7 nucleotides match TRBD2. With 4 bases clipped from V and 4 bases from J, the junction kept 11 bases outside the gene matches. CDR1 is SGHRS and CDR2 is YFSETQ in the germline V gene. This CDR3 spans 15 amino acids. This chain's CDR3 is CASSPGGKKGYEQYF. CDR3 DNA sequence: TGCGCCAGCAGCCCGGGAGGCAAGAAGGGTTACGAGCAGTACTTC.

This clonotype has just a few counts. The chain employs TRBV7-3 and TRBJ2-4, with D possibly being TRBD2 (5 bases). Trimming cost V 3 bases and J 8 bases, with 14 bases left between them. This CDR3 has 14 amino acids. Per germline, CDR1 SGHTA and CDR2 FQGTGA. CDR3 sequence: CASSFSGSRDIQYF. The DNA of the CDR3 is TGTGCCAGCAGCTTCTCGGGATCGAGGGACATTCAGTACTTC.

The rearrangement joins TRBV4-1 to TRBJ2-7; a weak D match, TRBD2 (5 bases). This CDR3 comprises 16 residues. Trimming took 0 bases from V and 0 from J, leaving 12 bases between them. Germline V gene sequence: CDR1 MGHRA, CDR2 YSYEKL. CDR3 DNA: TGCGCCAGCAGCCAAGACGACGCGGGTAGCTCCTACGAGCAGTACTTC. This codes for CASSQDDAGSSYEQYF.